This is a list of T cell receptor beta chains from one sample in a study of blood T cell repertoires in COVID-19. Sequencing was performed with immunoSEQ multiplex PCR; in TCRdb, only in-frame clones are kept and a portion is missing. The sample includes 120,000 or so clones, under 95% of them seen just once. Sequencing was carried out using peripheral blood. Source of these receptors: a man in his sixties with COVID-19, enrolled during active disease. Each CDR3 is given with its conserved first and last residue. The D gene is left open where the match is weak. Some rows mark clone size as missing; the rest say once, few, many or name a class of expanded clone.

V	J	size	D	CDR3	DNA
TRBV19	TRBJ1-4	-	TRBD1	CASTNRGLGEKLFF	TGTGCCAGTACCAACAGGGGGCTGGGTGAAAAACTGTTTTTT
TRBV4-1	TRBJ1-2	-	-	CASSQDKTSTYGYTF	TGCGCCAGCAGCCAAGATAAAACCTCGACATATGGCTACACCTTC
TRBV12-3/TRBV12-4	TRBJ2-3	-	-	CASMYSDTQYF	TGTGCCAGCATGTACTCGGATACGCAGTATTTT
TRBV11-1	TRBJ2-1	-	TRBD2	CASSEGLADNEQFF	TGTGCCAGCAGCGAGGGACTAGCGGACAATGAGCAGTTCTTC
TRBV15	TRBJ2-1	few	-	CATSRGLSGLNNEQFF	TGTGCCACCAGCAGAGGTCTATCGGGACTTAACAATGAGCAGTTCTTC
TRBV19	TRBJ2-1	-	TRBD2	CASKTSDNEQFF	TGTGCCAGCAAGACTAGCGACAATGAGCAGTTCTTC
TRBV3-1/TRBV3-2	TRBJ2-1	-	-	CASSGAGDRFFYNEQFF	TGTGCCAGCAGCGGCGCAGGTGACAGGTTTTTCTACAATGAGCAGTTCTTC
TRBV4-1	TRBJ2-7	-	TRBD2	CASSQPRTSGSYEQYF	TGCGCCAGCAGCCAACCTCGGACTAGCGGCTCCTACGAGCAGTACTTC
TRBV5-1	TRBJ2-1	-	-	CASSLGQTNEQFF	TGCGCCAGCAGCTTGGGACAGACTAATGAGCAGTTCTTC
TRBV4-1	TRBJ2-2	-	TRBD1	CASSQLGTGNTGELFF	TGCGCCAGCAGCCAGCTAGGGACAGGGAACACCGGGGAGCTGTTTTTT
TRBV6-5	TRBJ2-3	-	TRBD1	CASSYSGTGGDTQYF	TGTGCCAGCAGTTACTCGGGGACAGGGGGGGATACGCAGTATTTT
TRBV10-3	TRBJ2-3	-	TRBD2	CAISETSGRGGADTQYF	TGTGCCATCAGTGAGACTAGCGGGAGGGGGGGCGCAGATACGCAGTATTTT
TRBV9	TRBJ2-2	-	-	CASSLRTTRNTGELFF	TGTGCCAGCAGCCTTCGGACTACCAGGAACACCGGGGAGCTGTTTTTT
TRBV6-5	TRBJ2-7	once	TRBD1	CASSPTGAYEQYF	TGTGCCAGCAGTCCCACAGGGGCCTACGAGCAGTACTTC
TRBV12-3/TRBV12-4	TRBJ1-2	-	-	CASSPDSSYGYTF	TGTGCCAGCAGCCCGGACAGTTCCTATGGCTACACCTTC
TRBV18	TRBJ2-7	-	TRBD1	CASSFRQGEQYF	TGTGCCAGCTCCTTCCGACAGGGCGAGCAGTACTTC
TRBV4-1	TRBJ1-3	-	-	CASSRIVGSSGNTIYF	TGCGCCAGCAGCCGGATTGTAGGGAGCTCTGGAAACACCATATATTTT
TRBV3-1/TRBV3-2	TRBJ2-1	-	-	CASSQVRLSSYNEQFF	TGTGCCAGCAGCCAAGTACGCCTAAGCTCCTACAATGAGCAGTTCTTC
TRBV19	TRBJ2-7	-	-	CASSTQGRVTSYEQYF	TGTGCCAGTAGTACCCAGGGGCGGGTTACGTCCTACGAGCAGTACTTC
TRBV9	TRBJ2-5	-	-	CASSASGLTGETQYF	TGTGCCAGCAGCGCCTCGGGTCTCACAGGGGAGACCCAGTACTTC
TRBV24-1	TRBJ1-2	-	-	CATSDLPGAGGYTF	TGTGCCACCAGTGATTTGCCAGGGGCAGGGGGCTACACCTTC
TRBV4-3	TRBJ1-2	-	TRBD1	CASSQGTGSNYGYTF	TGCGCCAGCAGCCAAGGGACAGGGAGTAACTATGGCTACACCTTC
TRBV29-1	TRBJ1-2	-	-	CSVEDDSRYGYTF	TGCAGCGTTGAGGACGACAGTCGGTACGGCTACACCTTC
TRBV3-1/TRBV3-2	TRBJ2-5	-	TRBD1	CASSLQGFQETQYF	TGTGCCAGCAGCTTACAGGGGTTCCAAGAGACCCAGTACTTC
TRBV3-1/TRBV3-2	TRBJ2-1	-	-	CASSRTWVTDEQFF	TGTGCCAGCAGCCGGACATGGGTCACCGATGAGCAGTTCTTC
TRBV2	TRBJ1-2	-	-	CADSPRRDYGYTF	TGTGCCGACAGCCCCAGGAGAGACTATGGCTACACCTTC
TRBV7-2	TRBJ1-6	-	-	CASSLVASPLHF	TGTGCCAGCAGCTTAGTAGCGTCACCCCTCCACTTT
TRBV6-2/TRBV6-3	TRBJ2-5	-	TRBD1	CASSRTGEETQYF	TGTGCCAGCAGTCGGACAGGAGAAGAGACCCAGTACTTC
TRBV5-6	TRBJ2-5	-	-	CASSLTGPETQYF	TGTGCCAGCAGCTTGACAGGTCCTGAGACCCAGTACTTC
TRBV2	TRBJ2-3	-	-	CASSARGGTDTQYF	TGTGCCAGCAGCGCCCGCGGCGGCACAGATACGCAGTATTTT
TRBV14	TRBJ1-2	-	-	CASSRYRNYGYTF	TGTGCCAGCAGCCGGTACAGGAACTATGGCTACACCTTC
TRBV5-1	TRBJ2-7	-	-	CASRQAGGGSEQYF	TGCGCCAGTCGGCAGGCAGGGGGAGGATCCGAGCAGTACTTC
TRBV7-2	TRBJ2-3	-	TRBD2	CASTHVSGSADTQYF	TGTGCCAGCACTCATGTGAGCGGGAGTGCAGATACGCAGTATTTT
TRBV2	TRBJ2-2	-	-	CASKGTGELFF	TGTGCCAGCAAAGGGACTGGGGAGCTGTTTTTT
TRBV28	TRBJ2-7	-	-	CASSPGTGFQQYF	TGTGCCAGCAGTCCAGGAACAGGTTTCCAGCAGTACTTC
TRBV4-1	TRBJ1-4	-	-	CASSQDPDRVREKLFF	TGCGCCAGCAGCCAAGACCCGGACAGAGTCCGTGAAAAACTGTTTTTT
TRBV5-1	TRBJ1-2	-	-	CASSFQGRDGYTF	TGCGCCAGCAGCTTCCAGGGGCGAGATGGCTACACCTTC
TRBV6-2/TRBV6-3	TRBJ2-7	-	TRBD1	CASSTIWTGTHYEQYF	TGTGCCAGCAGTACTATTTGGACAGGGACCCACTACGAGCAGTACTTC
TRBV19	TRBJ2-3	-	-	CASSIDSSDTQYF	TGTGCCAGTAGTATCGACAGTTCAGATACGCAGTATTTT
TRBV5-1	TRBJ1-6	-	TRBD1	CASSLAGGGSPLHF	TGCGCCAGCAGCTTGGCCGGAGGGGGCTCACCCCTCCACTTT
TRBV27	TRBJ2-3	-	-	CASSLGPGALSTDTQYF	TGTGCCAGCAGTTTAGGCCCAGGGGCCCTTAGCACAGATACGCAGTATTTT
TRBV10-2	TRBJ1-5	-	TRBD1	CASTPQGAGQPQHF	TGCGCCAGCACACCACAGGGGGCAGGACAGCCCCAGCATTTT
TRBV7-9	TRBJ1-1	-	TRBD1	CASSPRDRVRNTEAFF	TGTGCCAGCAGCCCACGGGACAGGGTACGGAACACTGAAGCTTTCTTT